Each of the 27 T cell receptor beta chains below was sequenced from the same sample in a study of OX40 agonist ivuxolimab in advanced cancers. Using immunoSEQ multiplex PCR, the repertoire was profiled, and TCRdb retains in-frame clones only, with some absent. The table includes over 70,000 clones, just under 80% detected once. Sequenced here: CD4+ or CD8+ T cells sorted from blood, sampled in a trial of the OX40 agonist ivuxolimab. These TCRs come from an adult with an advanced solid tumor such as melanoma, head and neck, liver or kidney cancer.

The chain employs TRBV6-1 and TRBJ1-2; unclear D gene. CDR1 is MNHNS and CDR2 is SASEGT in the germline V gene. The CDR3 has 15 residues. V lost 1 base and J lost 4, with 13 bases in between. CDR3 coding DNA: TGTGCCAGCAGTGAAGGAACGCTGGGGAGCTATGGCTACACCTTC. It encodes CASSEGTLGSYGYTF.

This rearrangement joins TRBV5-1 to TRBJ2-3, with D possibly TRBD1 on 5 matching bases. The CDR3 spans 14 residues. Germline CDR1 reads SGHRS; CDR2 reads YFSETQ. The V end was cut by 0 bases, the J end by 5 bases, with 10 bases between. CDR3: CASSLARDGDTQYF. The CDR3 coding sequence is TGCGCCAGCAGCTTGGCCAGGGATGGAGATACGCAGTATTTT.

V is TRBV5-1 and J is TRBJ1-5, with D possibly TRBD1 on 6 matching bases. Looked up from germline, CDR1 is SGHRS and CDR2 is YFSETQ. The CDR3 consists of 13 residues. Deletions cut 7 bases from V and 3 bases from J, with 11 bases between. CDR3 sequence reads: CASRPGVNQPQHF. CDR3 DNA: TGCGCCAGCCGCCCAGGGGTCAATCAGCCCCAGCATTTT.

The gene calls are TRBV5-1 and TRBJ2-5; no clear D. Germline CDR1 SGHRS, CDR2 YFSETQ. CDR3 length: 15 residues. With 2 bases removed from V and 2 bases from J, the gap between germline ends came to 13 bases. CDR3 in amino acids: CASSFSESRQETQYF. CDR3 nucleotides: TGCGCCAGCAGCTTCTCGGAGTCCCGTCAAGAGACCCAGTACTTC.

This clone was counted once. The chain has TRBV5-4 and TRBJ1-2, with 8 bases that match TRBD1. Germline V gene sequence: CDR1 SGHNT, CDR2 YYREEE (reference sequence). The junction had 4 bases not matched to a gene; V was cut back by 4 bases and J by 2 bases. The CDR3 covers 14 residues. CDR3 residues: CASSRTGPNYGYTF. CDR3 in DNA: TGTGCCAGCAGCCGGACAGGGCCGAACTATGGCTACACCTTC.

This chain links TRBV19 with TRBJ1-5, with 10 bases matching TRBD1. V lost 5 bases, J lost 3 bases, and 4 bases stayed unmatched. Germline values: CDR1 LNHDA, CDR2 SQIVND (reference sequence). The CDR3 covers 15 residues. CDR3 sequence: CASSLTGGINQPQHF. CDR3 nucleotides: TGTGCCAGTAGTTTGACAGGGGGCATCAATCAGCCCCAGCATTTT.

The chain combines TRBV10-1 with TRBJ2-2; 7 nucleotides align to TRBD1. The CDR3 loop spans 14 amino acids. V lost 6 bases, J lost 4 bases, and 5 bases stayed unmatched. The germline V gene has CDR1 WNHNN and CDR2 SYGVQD (reference sequence). The CDR3 is CASSRDRVTGELFF. The CDR3 DNA sequence: TGCGCCAGCAGCCGGGACAGAGTCACCGGGGAGCTGTTTTTT.

This clone appeared a single time. This sequence joins TRBV18 and TRBJ2-2, with 7 bases matching TRBD1. J was trimmed by 1 base and V by 3 bases; bases with no gene match: 2. Germline V gives CDR1 KGHSH, CDR2 LQKENI. The CDR3 runs 15 residues. CDR3 region: CASSPGQLNTGELFF. CDR3 bases: TGTGCCAGCTCACCGGGACAGTTGAACACCGGGGAGCTGTTTTTT.

The chain has TRBV19 and TRBJ2-1, with 8 bases aligning to TRBD1. The CDR3 is made up of 15 amino acids. J gave up 0 bases and V 3 bases, and 1 base lay outside the gene matches. The germline CDR1 and CDR2 sequences are LNHDA and SQIVND (reference sequence). This CDR3 reads CASSIGQGSYNEQFF. The CDR3 coding sequence is TGTGCCAGTAGTATCGGACAGGGCTCCTACAATGAGCAGTTCTTC.

The rearrangement links TRBV5-4 to TRBJ2-4; weak D call: TRBD1 (6 bases). The CDR3 totals 17 residues. The V gene's germline CDR1 is SGHNT and CDR2 YYREEE (reference sequence). Trimming stripped 4 bases from V and 0 bases from J, with 17 bases between. The DNA for the CDR3 is TGTGCCAGCAGCCCGGGACATCAAATAGGAGCCAAAAACATTCAGTACTTC. Translating gives CASSPGHQIGAKNIQYF.

J is TRBJ2-3 and V is TRBV5-1; D is possibly TRBD2 (5 bases). The CDR3 is made up of 14 amino acids. Germline V gene lookup returns CDR1 SGHRS and CDR2 YFSETQ. Trimming cost V 1 base and J 3 bases, with 9 bases left between them. DNA for the CDR3: TGCGCCAGCAGCTTGTCGGGGATGACAGATACGCAGTATTTT. This encodes CASSLSGMTDTQYF. The full variable domain, its missing parts supplied by reference TRBV5-1 and TRBJ2-3, is KAGVTQTPRYLIKTRGQQVTLSCSPISGHRSVSWYQQTPGQGLQFLFEYFSETQRNKGNFPGRFSGRQFSNSRSEMNVSTLELGDSALYLCASSLSGMTDTQYFGPGTRLTVL.

This clone has just a few counts. The gene calls are TRBV6-1 and TRBJ2-5; D is possibly TRBD1 or TRBD2 (6 bases each). CDR1 MNHNS and CDR2 SASEGT come from the germline V gene. This CDR3 is built from 15 residues. The ends were cut back, 4 bases at V and 4 bases at J, with 16 bases in the middle. CDR3 in DNA: TGTGCCAGCAGTGGGGGGGCCGGGCGTAGAGAGACCCAGTACTTC. It specifies CASSGGAGRRETQYF.

The CDR3 loop is CAWRTLRGEQYF. CDR3 nucleotide sequence: TGTGCCTGGAGGACCCTCAGGGGCGAGCAGTACTTC. This chain links TRBV30 with TRBJ2-7; D is perhaps TRBD1 (6 bases). This CDR3 has 12 amino acids. V was cut by 3 bases and J by 6 bases, with 12 bases left in between. The germline gives CDR1 GTSNPN, CDR2 SVGIG (reference sequence).

This chain's CDR3 is CASSWGGTGNQPQHF. The CDR3 DNA sequence: TGTGCCAGCAGCTGGGGGGGAACGGGCAATCAGCCCCAGCATTTT. The chain couples TRBV7-9 to TRBJ1-5; D perhaps matches TRBD1 (5 bases). The CDR3 is 15 residues long. CDR1 SEHNR and CDR2 FQNEAQ come from the germline V gene (reference sequence). The V end lost 4 bases, the J end lost 2 bases, and 12 bases lay between the germline ends.

The chain couples TRBV19 to TRBJ1-1; D is undetermined. CDR3 length: 13 residues. V was shortened by 5 bases and J by 1 base, with 8 bases between the two germline ends. In germline, CDR1 is LNHDA, CDR2 SQIVND (reference sequence). The CDR3 DNA reads TGTGCCAGTAGTCTCACAGAGAACACTGAAGCTTTCTTT. Translating it yields CASSLTENTEAFF.

This clone was seen ten or more times. The genes are TRBV6-1 and TRBJ1-5; the match to TRBD1 covers 7 bases. The CDR3 loop spans 13 amino acids. J was trimmed by 6 bases and V by 3 bases; bases with no gene match: 2. From germline, CDR1 is MNHNS and CDR2 SASEGT. CDR3 coding DNA: TGTGCCAGCAGTGAGAACAGGGGTCAGCCCCAGCATTTT. Encoded protein: CASSENRGQPQHF.

The rearrangement uses TRBV5-1 and TRBJ2-5, with 9 nucleotides matching TRBD1. Matching the DNA end better, TRBJ2-7 makes the J call doubtful. The V gene's germline CDR1 is SGHRS and CDR2 YFSETQ. CDR3 size: 15 residues. CDR3 amino acids: CASSPQTGGTYEQYF. The CDR3 region has the DNA TGCGCCAGCAGCCCCCAGACAGGGGGAACCTACGAGCAGTACTTC.

The V gene is TRBV19, the J gene TRBJ2-7; D call uncertain. Germline V gene data show CDR1 as LNHDA and CDR2 as SQIVND (reference sequence). This CDR3 comprises 14 residues. The V end was cut by 3 bases, the J end by 2 bases, with 11 bases between. CDR3 DNA: TGTGCCAGTAGTATCCCGGGCCAGACCTACGAGCAGTACTTC. Its protein is CASSIPGQTYEQYF.

V is TRBV19 and J is TRBJ2-7; D gene uncertain. Germline assignment: CDR1 LNHDA and CDR2 SQIVND (reference sequence). The V end lost 6 bases, the J end lost 0 bases, and 12 bases lay between the germline ends. The CDR3 length is 14 residues. CDR3 amino acids: CASSPRSGSYEQYF. The CDR3 nucleotides are TGTGCCAGTAGCCCTAGATCGGGCTCCTACGAGCAGTACTTC.

The V gene is TRBV28, the J gene TRBJ1-5; D not certain. Trimming removed 3 bases at V and 3 bases at J, with 15 bases between. Germline-derived CDR1 and CDR2 are MDHEN and SYDVKM. CDR3 length equals 16 residues. CDR3 in amino acids: CASSFLPPRDNQPQHF. The CDR3, as DNA: TGTGCCAGCAGTTTCCTTCCCCCCCGGGACAATCAGCCCCAGCATTTT.

The J gene is TRBJ1-6, the V gene TRBV27, with D unclear. Trimming took 7 bases from V and 10 from J, leaving 23 bases between them. Germline V gene data show CDR1 as MNHEY and CDR2 as SMNVEV (reference sequence). This CDR3 has 16 amino acids. CDR3 protein: CASTKRKGSLESPLHF. CDR3 bases: TGTGCCAGCACCAAAAGAAAGGGTAGCCTGGAGTCACCCCTCCACTTT.

The chain employs TRBV9 and TRBJ2-3; D perhaps matches TRBD1 (6 bases). The length of the CDR3 is 16 residues. Germline V gene lookup returns CDR1 SGDLS and CDR2 YYNGEE. V gave up 0 bases and J gave up 3 bases, with 14 bases separating them. The CDR3 here is CASSVGTGHATDTQYF. The CDR3 DNA is TGTGCCAGCAGCGTAGGAACAGGGCACGCGACAGATACGCAGTATTTT.

This clone showed up just a few times. The CDR3 region is CASSFRVAGGNEQFF. The CDR3 coding sequence is TGCGCCAGCAGCTTTCGGGTAGCGGGAGGAAATGAGCAGTTCTTC. The chain carries TRBV5-1 and TRBJ2-1, with 10 bases that match TRBD2. J lost 7 bases, V lost 2 bases, and 6 bases had no gene match. The length of the CDR3 is 15 residues. The V gene's germline CDR1 is SGHRS and CDR2 YFSETQ.

The chain joins TRBV4-1 to TRBJ2-5; D is unresolved. CDR1 is MGHRA, CDR2 YSYEKL, per germline. The CDR3 runs to 14 residues. V lost 0 bases, J lost 1 base, and 6 bases lay in between. This CDR3 reads CASSQDISQETQYF. The CDR3 DNA follows: TGCGCCAGCAGCCAAGATATTAGCCAAGAGACCCAGTACTTC.

The chain recombines TRBV25-1 with TRBJ2-7; tentatively, D is TRBD1 or TRBD2 (5 bases each). The CDR3 has 14 residues. Germline V gene sequence: CDR1 MGHDK, CDR2 SYGVNS. With 1 base removed from V and 4 bases from J, the gap between germline ends came to 11 bases. CDR3 amino acids: CASSESQGRYEQYF. DNA of the CDR3: TGTGCCAGCAGTGAATCCCAGGGACGTTACGAGCAGTACTTC.

This sequence joins TRBV5-4 and TRBJ2-3, with D tentatively TRBD1 (6 bases). The CDR3 loop spans 14 amino acids. The V end was cut by 1 base, the J end by 6 bases, with 12 bases between. Germline values: CDR1 SGHNT, CDR2 YYREEE (reference sequence). CDR3 region: CASSLWGQGDTQYF. Here the CDR3 DNA reads TGTGCCAGCAGCTTGTGGGGGCAGGGGGATACGCAGTATTTT.

This chain uses TRBV19 with TRBJ2-7; the match to TRBD2 covers 8 bases. CDR1 and CDR2 (germline): LNHDA, SQIVND (reference sequence). The CDR3 sequence is 15 residues long. V was pared by 3 bases and J by 4 bases, with 8 bases of the junction left unmatched. CDR3: CASSILSGSEYEQYF. The CDR3 DNA is TGTGCCAGTAGTATCCTCAGCGGGAGCGAATACGAGCAGTACTTC. The entire variable domain, with the rest obtained from reference TRBV19 and TRBJ2-7, is as follows: DGGITQSPKYLFRKEGQNVTLSCEQNLNHDAMYWYRQDPGQGLRLIYYSQIVNDFQKGDIAEGYSVSREKKESFPLTVTSAQKNPTAFYLCASSILSGSEYEQYFGPGTRLTVT.